This record concerns one TCR beta chain sequence. This clone came up a few times. The clone's antigen remains unknown. Per-base qualities were not stored, and no clone one base away is much larger. In total, 500 to 700 healthy bone marrow donors made up the cohort. All cohort members were sampled while nominally healthy, although unrecorded immune exposures were likely present. The donor was CMV seronegative and was included in the group of over 300 seronegative cohort members. Each donor provided a peripheral blood sample, and peripheral blood mononuclear cells were used for TCR beta sequencing. Genomic DNA extraction from the blood cell samples was performed with the Qiagen DNeasy Blood Extraction Kit. This sample is part of a study of cytomegalovirus exposure and HLA in healthy donors (dated by TCRdb to about 2017). About the investigation overall: According to an earlier analysis of a few hundred of the donors, 150 million to 200 million T cells yielded roughly 110 million unique TCR beta sequences and 276 Gb of sequence data. The study combined high-throughput TCR immunosequencing, statistical association of individual TCRs with disease status, and machine learning to predict cytomegalovirus infection status. Typing coverage varied by locus: about 620-640 donors for A, B, C, DRB1 and DQB1; roughly 560 for DQA1; nearly 610 for DPA1; about 450 for DPB1. A separate validation cohort of over a hundred different subjects was used in addition to the 666-subject first cohort. Donor age, sex, ethnicity and CMV serostatus were compiled together with the repertoire data. In the later analysis, no new phenotypic data were used to find candidate immune exposures; instead, reliance was placed on TCR beta sequences and their occurrence across donors. In an earlier analysis of around 540 of the donors, high-throughput TCR beta sequencing was used to judge whether each TCR beta V gene segment behaved as functional or pseudogenic. The study was designed to test whether signatures of past pathogen exposure could be identified by cataloging public T cell receptors. On average, roughly 240,000 unique TCR beta nucleotide sequences were sequenced per donor among fewer than 500 genotyped donors of the cohort, with roughly 18% of those sequences being non-productive. A later analysis re-examined previously published TCR beta repertoires from over 500 donors and added high-resolution HLA genotyping to investigate patterns of TCR occurrence. An early release covering about 600 HLA-typed donors comprised approximately 300 gigabases of sequencing data and some 79 million unique TCR sequences. The study used immunosequencing to profile the T cell repertoires of approximately 630 subjects and linked those repertoires to cytomegalovirus serostatus. In a later genetic analysis, genome-wide SNP genotypes for about 65% of the roughly 700 donors were used, and that subset was treated as a discovery cohort. HLA typing included class I and class II loci at four-digit resolution. The genetic ancestry cluster associated with self-reported Caucasian donors included about four fifths of the roughly 400 genotyped donors. All discovery cohort repertoires had been generated using a single sequencing platform. Because of strong linkage in the cohort, a handful of DR-DQ haplotypes were treated as single units for association and clustering. The investigation overall reported the following: Several of the top co-occurrence clusters appeared to be linked to parvovirus B19, influenza, CMV and Epstein-Barr virus, according to a later analysis. The authors suggested that the approach could potentially be generalized to other disease states and immunological phenotypes. In a later genetic analysis, a missense DCLRE1C variant was associated with V-gene and J-gene trimming of TCR beta chains, and the association was replicated in an independent cohort. This cohort had only TCR beta chains sequenced, and the lack of alpha or paired-chain data limited which features could be detected. A cluster of highly shared sequence variants was judged likely to be a technical artifact of the sequencing pipeline. While some public TCRs were present in many individuals, most TCR sequences turned up only very rarely across donors. In a later analysis, HLA-associated TCR beta chains were found to be more clonally expanded and to have lower generation probabilities than equally common non-associated chains. Specific HLA alleles were associated with roughly 17,000 TCR beta sequences at a false discovery rate of 0.05 in a later analysis. The only immune exposure information available for the cohort was CMV serostatus. HLA typing was unavailable for some donors at each locus, so association tests used only the typed subset. The study listed 150 to 200 TCR beta chains as associated with cytomegalovirus. Linkage disequilibrium might explain the correlated functional status among segregating V segments, but an unknown experimental factor could not be excluded. Sequencing depth was assumed to be roughly uniform across donors in the presence/absence analyses, though that assumption may not hold. Most CMV-associated TCR beta chains appeared to be HLA-restricted in a later analysis, and the HLA associations seemed to be driven largely by CMV exposure. A few of the identified cytomegalovirus-associated TCR beta chains were confirmed in vitro to be specific for cytomegalovirus antigens. The classifier was reported to diagnose cytomegalovirus status with high specificity and sensitivity in both the original and validation cohorts. According to a later analysis, TCR association rates differed among HLA loci, with DRB1 alleles showing the most associated TCRs and HLA-C alleles showing the fewest. In an earlier analysis of over 550 of the donors, most TCR beta V segments were observed in productive rearrangements about 90% or about 30% of the time, broadly matching IMGT annotations. When HLA alleles, especially DR and DQ, strongly co-occurred, attributing TCR associations to individual alleles was difficult. A further reported finding was that TCR beta sequences accurately predicted the HLA-A and HLA-B alleles for most subjects in the first cohort. A later genetic analysis reported fewer N-insertions in productive TCRs among donors in an Asian-associated ancestry cluster than the roughly 700-donor mean. Because counts were too low, approximately 18 rarely observed V segments, including chromosome 9 orphons, were excluded from the earlier analysis of some 540 of the donors.

Libraries were built with the immunoSEQ multiplex PCR assay. A mixture of 60 forward primers for TCR Vbeta segments and 13 reverse primers for TCR Jbeta segments was used in the multiplex PCR. A multiplex PCR assay on genomic DNA amplified the CDR3 region of rearranged TCR beta genes. On the Illumina HiSeq System, the amplified TCR beta libraries were sequenced as 87-base-pair reads. The study's processing was this. A later analysis tallied 75 million to 95 million unique TCR beta chains across the 666 repertoires, and around 12 million of those chains were shared by two or more donors. Raw reads were error-corrected and collapsed into unique sequences by a nearest-neighbor algorithm in which closely related sequences were merged to remove PCR and sequencing errors. V, D and J gene segments were assigned by aligning CDR3 sequences to IMGT reference sequences. For a sequence to be retained, at least a six-nucleotide match to both a V gene segment and a J gene segment was required. A rearrangement was called productive if the CDR3 had no stop codons and remained in frame with V and J, and every other rearrangement was called non-productive. CDR3 was defined according to IMGT convention as the region running from the second conserved V-encoded cysteine to the conserved J-encoded phenylalanine. Sequences without an unambiguous match to a single V gene segment were excluded from the earlier analysis of approximately 560 of the donors. In an earlier analysis of several hundred of the donors, V segments were called functional above 56.7% productive rearrangements and were called segregating when the between-donor standard deviation exceeded 5%. To diagnose cytomegalovirus status from the catalog of TCR beta chain sequences, a statistical classification framework was built. V and J gene assignment, in a later analysis, came from comparing TCR nucleotide sequences with IMGT/GENE-DB human TR gene sequences. A later analysis assigned CDR3 sequences and most-parsimonious VDJ recombination scenarios with the TCRdist pipeline. In a later analysis, every TCR beta chain was defined by the combination of its CDR3 amino acid sequence and its V-gene family, and reads without a unique V-gene family were dropped. A later analysis removed 592 highly shared, low-generation-probability nucleotide sequences to deal with suspected cross-contamination and a sequencing artifact. For each public chain, a later analysis derived a clonal expansion index from normalized ranks of inferred template counts within each repertoire. In a later analysis, generation probabilities were computed with a VDJ recombination model fitted to out-of-frame rearrangements, and the resulting probabilities were checked against IGoR. A later analysis scored TCR-TCR, TCR-HLA and TCR-CMV co-occurrence with hypergeometric tests, applying a repertoire-size bias correction to TCR pairs. False discovery rates were estimated in a later analysis by permuting HLA or CMV assignments 20 times. In a later analysis, co-occurring TCRs were grouped using DBSCAN, with TCRdist sequence similarity added in when clustering inside HLA-allele-positive subsets. Repertoires with fewer than 30,000 or more than 120,000 public chains, plus five repertoires with anomalous nucleotide sharing, were excluded from co-occurrence clustering. Drawn from immuneACCESS, this table holds only the in-frame rearrangements with V and J called that TCRdb kept. Clones are partly lost; checked studies trace under half to an unresolved V gene and leave the rest unexplained. V and J calls and clone size are given by that table; D and trimming were obtained from the DNA. Here the sample has 160,000 or so clones; around 81% occur a single time. Of the sample, approximately 1% is held by the ten largest clones.

Sequenced input: PBMCs. The sequence was obtained from a woman in her 40s in good health and CMV-seronegative.

Here the CDR3 is given as CASSVTDSTNEKLFF. The sequenced DNA: TGCGCCAGCAGCGTGACAGATTCAACTAATGAAAAACTGTTTTTT. Recombination linked TRBV5-1 to TRBJ1-4, with a weak D call of TRBD1 (5 bases match). The cysteine opens and the phenylalanine closes a CDR3 of 15 amino acids. CDR3 DNA is the only sequence kept; it has 45 bases, read in frame from the first base. At the junction V is shortened by 4 bases and J by 0 bases, with 10 bases in between. The germline V gene sets CDR1 to SGHRS and CDR2 to YFSETQ.